The clone carrying this TCR beta chain was picked up many times. The antigen remains undetermined. A read error may produce the germline difference seen at one junction end. Using RNA template, CDR3s of TCR alpha and beta were amplified with iRepertoire arm-PCR. For one-step reverse transcription and amplification, 100-400 ng of tissue mRNA or PBMC total RNA was used. TCRdb ran MiXCR on the multiplex PCR reads and lists one entry per CDR3 protein. The sample consists of roughly 190,000 distinct CDR3 sequences, approximately 30% of them appearing once. This record belongs to a study of glioma-infiltrating T cells. Germline V CDR1 and CDR2: SSHAT, FNYEAQ (reference sequence). The CDR3 has 14 amino acids. The study's findings and limits: Tissue-blood divergence was below expectation in non-neoplastic patients, above in gliomas. Only very few CDR3 sequences appeared in both tissue and blood.

V gene TRBV7-7 combines with J gene TRBJ2-5, with 7 nucleotides matching TRBD1. Sequenced material: glioma tissue, nonneoplastic brain tissue, or PBMCs (not recorded which). The TCR originated in a human donor with low-grade glioma or glioblastoma, undergoing nonglioma brain surgery, or in good health (not recorded which). The CDR3 bases are TGTGCTAGCAGCCCCGGACAGGTCCAAGAGACCCAGTACTTC. Translated, it gives CASSPGQVQETQYF.